Listed below are T cell receptor beta chains from one sample, sequenced in a study of shared clonotypes between healthy human individuals. Measured with immunoSEQ multiplex PCR; TCRdb has only the in-frame clones, and not every one. Altogether 2 million to 3 million clones are present, roughly 93% being singletons, with the ten largest covering approximately 0.37%. What was sequenced was naive CD4+ T cells from PBMCs. These receptors were taken from a man aged 18 to 35 in good health. Some clones in this sample may be carry-over from other donors' samples. CDR3s leave out the opening cysteine and the closing phenylalanine or tryptophan. Fields, in order: V gene, J gene, CDR3 protein.

TRBV27	TRBJ2-1	ASSSRRAERYNEQF
TRBV19	TRBJ2-6	ASSIQGTGANVLT
TRBV6-1	TRBJ1-2	ASSERGGGGDGYT
TRBV10-3	TRBJ2-7	AIRTGDYEQY
TRBV28	TRBJ1-4	AAKAGGEKLF
TRBV4-1	TRBJ2-3	ASSQSGSRADTQY
TRBV7-2	TRBJ2-5	ASSPNRETQY
TRBV5-5	TRBJ1-2	ASSLGQTNGYT
TRBV28	TRBJ2-5	ASRIQGAETQY
TRBV10-2	TRBJ1-1	ASSEQVFAEAF
TRBV6-6	TRBJ2-2	ASLLSEHTGELF
TRBV5-1	TRBJ2-6	ASKKDSGANVLT
TRBV5-1	TRBJ2-7	ASSLPAGGAYEQY
TRBV28	TRBJ2-3	ASSSLSGRWGDTQY
TRBV21-1	TRBJ2-7	ASSSAAREQY
TRBV5-4	TRBJ2-2	ASSPAVQGPGELF
TRBV28	TRBJ2-3	ASRGGSDTQY
TRBV18	TRBJ2-1	ASSRTLLRGRKGSYNEQF
TRBV7-9	TRBJ2-7	ASSKSYEQY
TRBV2	TRBJ2-3	ASSAARATDTQY
TRBV11-2	TRBJ2-1	ATDRLEAAYNEQF
TRBV2	TRBJ2-3	ASSPGQGTDTQY
TRBV28	TRBJ1-1	AIRGPNTEAF
TRBV9	TRBJ1-3	ASSVRDPDTIY
TRBV19	TRBJ2-5	ASSLFPGGSRGTQY
TRBV6-1	TRBJ1-1	ASSEEMNGFPEAF
TRBV5-1	TRBJ2-5	ASSLEEAAPETQY
TRBV6-6	TRBJ1-2	ASSYPGGDST
TRBV2	TRBJ1-5	ASSDQGNQPQH
TRBV6-5	TRBJ2-5	ASSYSTGTQETQY
TRBV6-1	TRBJ1-4	ASSEIGRRTF
TRBV5-4	TRBJ2-6	ASSPGQGRAGANVLT
TRBV6-1	TRBJ2-1	ASSERTSGREQF